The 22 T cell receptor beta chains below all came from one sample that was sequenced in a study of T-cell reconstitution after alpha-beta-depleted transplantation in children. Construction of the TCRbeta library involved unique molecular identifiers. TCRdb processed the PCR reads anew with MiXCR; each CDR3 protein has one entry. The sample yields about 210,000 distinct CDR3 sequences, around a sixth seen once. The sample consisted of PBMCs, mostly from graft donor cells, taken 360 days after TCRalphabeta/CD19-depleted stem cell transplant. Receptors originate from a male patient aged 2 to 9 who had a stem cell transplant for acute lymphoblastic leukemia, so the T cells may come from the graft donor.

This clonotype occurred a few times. Written as DNA, the CDR3 is TGTGCCAGCAGTGGGCCGGCGCAAGGCTACACCTTC. This encodes CASSGPAQGYTF. This sequence joins TRBV12-3 or TRBV12-4 and TRBJ1-2, with D unclear. CDR3 size: 12 residues. The germline V and J ends were trimmed by 5 bases and 8 bases, with 12 bases remaining between them.

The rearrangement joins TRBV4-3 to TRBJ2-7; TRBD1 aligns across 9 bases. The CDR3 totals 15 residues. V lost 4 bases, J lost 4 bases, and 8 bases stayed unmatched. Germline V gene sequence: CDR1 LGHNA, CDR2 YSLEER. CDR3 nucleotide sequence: TGCGCCAGCAGCCCCCAAGAGGGACAGGGTTACGAGCAGTACTTC. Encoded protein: CASSPQEGQGYEQYF.

The CDR3 DNA reads TGCGCCAGCAGCAGTATGGACTATGGCTACACCTTC. Encoded protein: CASSSMDYGYTF. This chain uses TRBV5-1 with TRBJ1-2; D is unclear. With 4 bases removed from V and 3 bases from J, the gap between germline ends came to 7 bases. Germline assignment: CDR1 SGHRS and CDR2 YFSETQ. The CDR3 has 12 residues.

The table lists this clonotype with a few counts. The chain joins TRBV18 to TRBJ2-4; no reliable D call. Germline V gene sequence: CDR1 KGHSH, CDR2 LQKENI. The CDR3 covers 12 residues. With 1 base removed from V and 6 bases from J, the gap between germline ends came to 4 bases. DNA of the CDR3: TGTGCCAGCTCACCACTGACAAACATTCAGTACTTC. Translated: CASSPLTNIQYF.

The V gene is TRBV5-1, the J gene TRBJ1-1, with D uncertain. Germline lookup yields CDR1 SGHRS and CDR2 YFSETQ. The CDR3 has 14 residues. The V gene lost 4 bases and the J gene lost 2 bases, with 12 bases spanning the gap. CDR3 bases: TGCGCCAGCAGCGGATCACAGCTAAACACTGAAGCTTTCTTT. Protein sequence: CASSGSQLNTEAFF.

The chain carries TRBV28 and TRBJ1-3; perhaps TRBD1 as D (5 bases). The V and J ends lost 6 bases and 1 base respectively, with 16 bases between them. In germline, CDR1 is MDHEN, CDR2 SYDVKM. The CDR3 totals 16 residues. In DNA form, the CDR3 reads TGTGCCAGCAGGGGGCCGAGGAGCAGTTCTGGAAACACCATATATTTT. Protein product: CASRGPRSSSGNTIYF.

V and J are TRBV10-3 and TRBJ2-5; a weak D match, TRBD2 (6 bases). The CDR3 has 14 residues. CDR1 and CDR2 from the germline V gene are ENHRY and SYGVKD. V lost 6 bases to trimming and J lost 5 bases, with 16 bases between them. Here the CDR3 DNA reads TGTGCCATCAGGGGTAGCGGTCATGTCGAGACCCAGTACTTC. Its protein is CAIRGSGHVETQYF.

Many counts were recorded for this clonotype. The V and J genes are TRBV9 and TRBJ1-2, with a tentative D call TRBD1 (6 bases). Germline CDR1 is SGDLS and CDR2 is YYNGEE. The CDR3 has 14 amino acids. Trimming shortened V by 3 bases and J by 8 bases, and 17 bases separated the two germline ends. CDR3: CASSEEGGGRGYTF. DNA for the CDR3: TGTGCCAGCAGCGAGGAAGGGGGAGGGCGCGGCTACACCTTC.

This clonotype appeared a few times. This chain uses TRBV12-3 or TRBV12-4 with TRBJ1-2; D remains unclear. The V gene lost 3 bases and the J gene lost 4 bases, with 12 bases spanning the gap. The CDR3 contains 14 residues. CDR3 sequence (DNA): TGTGCCAGCAGTTTTTCCCTAGCTCTCTATGGCTACACCTTC. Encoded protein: CASSFSLALYGYTF.

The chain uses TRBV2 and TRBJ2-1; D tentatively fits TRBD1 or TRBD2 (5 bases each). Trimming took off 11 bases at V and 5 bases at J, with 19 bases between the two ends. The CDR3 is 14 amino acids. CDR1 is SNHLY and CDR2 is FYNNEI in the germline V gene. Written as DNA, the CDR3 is TGTGCCGGATGTACAGGAGGTTGGGACAATGAGCAGTTCTTC. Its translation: CAGCTGGWDNEQFF.

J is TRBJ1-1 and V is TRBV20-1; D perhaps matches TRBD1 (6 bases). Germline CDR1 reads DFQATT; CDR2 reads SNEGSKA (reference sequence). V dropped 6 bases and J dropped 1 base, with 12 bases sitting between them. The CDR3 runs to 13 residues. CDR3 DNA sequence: TGCAGTGCCTGGGGGCAGGCGAACACTGAAGCTTTCTTT. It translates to CSAWGQANTEAFF.

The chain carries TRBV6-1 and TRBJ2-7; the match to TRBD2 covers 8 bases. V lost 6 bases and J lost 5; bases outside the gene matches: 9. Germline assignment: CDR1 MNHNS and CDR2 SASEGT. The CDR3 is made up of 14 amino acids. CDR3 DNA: TGTGCCAGCAGCTTCCAGCGGGGGCTGCACGAGCAGTACTTC. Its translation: CASSFQRGLHEQYF.

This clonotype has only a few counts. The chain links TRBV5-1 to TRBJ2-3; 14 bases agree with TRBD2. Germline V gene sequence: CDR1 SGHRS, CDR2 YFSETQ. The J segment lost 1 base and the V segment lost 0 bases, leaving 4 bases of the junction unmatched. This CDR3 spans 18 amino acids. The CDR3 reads CASSLGLAGGLGTDTQYF. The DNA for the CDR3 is TGCGCCAGCAGCTTGGGACTAGCGGGGGGGCTGGGCACAGATACGCAGTATTTT. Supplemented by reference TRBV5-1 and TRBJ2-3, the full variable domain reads KAGVTQTPRYLIKTRGQQVTLSCSPISGHRSVSWYQQTPGQGLQFLFEYFSETQRNKGNFPGRFSGRQFSNSRSEMNVSTLELGDSALYLCASSLGLAGGLGTDTQYFGPGTRLTVL.

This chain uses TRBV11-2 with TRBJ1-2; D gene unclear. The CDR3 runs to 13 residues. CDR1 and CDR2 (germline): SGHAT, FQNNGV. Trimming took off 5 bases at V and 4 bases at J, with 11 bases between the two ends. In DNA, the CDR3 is TGTGCCAGCAGCCCTCCCGGAGCCTATGGCTACACCTTC. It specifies CASSPPGAYGYTF.

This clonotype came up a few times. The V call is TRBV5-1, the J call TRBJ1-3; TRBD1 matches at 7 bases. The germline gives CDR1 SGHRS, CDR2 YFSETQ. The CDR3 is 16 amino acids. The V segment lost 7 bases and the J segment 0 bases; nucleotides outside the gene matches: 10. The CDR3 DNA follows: TGCGCCAGCTGGGACAGTCCCCCTCTCTCTGGAAACACCATATATTTT. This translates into CASWDSPPLSGNTIYF.

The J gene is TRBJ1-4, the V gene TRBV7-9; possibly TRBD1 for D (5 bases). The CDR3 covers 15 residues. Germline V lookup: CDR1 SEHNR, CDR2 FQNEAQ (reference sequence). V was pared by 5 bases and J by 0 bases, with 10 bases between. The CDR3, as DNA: TGTGCCAGCAGCCAGGGACCGGCAACTAATGAAAAACTGTTTTTT. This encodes CASSQGPATNEKLFF. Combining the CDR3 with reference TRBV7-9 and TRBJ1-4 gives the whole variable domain DTGVSQNPRHKITKRGQNVTFRCDPISEHNRLYWYRQTLGQGPEFLTYFQNEAQLEKSRLLSDRFSAERPKGSFSTLEIQRTEQGDSAMYLCASSQGPATNEKLFFGSGTQLSVL.

CDR3 in amino acids: CSAGGLHPGGEKLFF. CDR3 DNA sequence: TGCAGCGCCGGGGGACTCCACCCCGGGGGGGAAAAACTGTTTTTT. The rearrangement uses TRBV29-1 and TRBJ1-4; tentatively, D is TRBD1 (5 bases). Per the germline V gene, CDR1 is SQVTM and CDR2 is ANQGSEA. Trimming stripped 7 bases from V and 8 bases from J, with 23 bases between. The CDR3 consists of 15 residues.

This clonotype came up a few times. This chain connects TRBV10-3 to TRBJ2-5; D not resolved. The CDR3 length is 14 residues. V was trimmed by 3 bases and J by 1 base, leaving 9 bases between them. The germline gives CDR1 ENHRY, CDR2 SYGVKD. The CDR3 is CAISDGRAQETQYF. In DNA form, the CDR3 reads TGTGCCATCAGTGATGGTAGGGCCCAAGAGACCCAGTACTTC.

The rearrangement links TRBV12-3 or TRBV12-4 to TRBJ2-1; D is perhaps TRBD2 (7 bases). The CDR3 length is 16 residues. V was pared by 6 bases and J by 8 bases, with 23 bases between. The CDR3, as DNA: TGTGCCAGCAGCCTGTCTAGGGGAGGGGGAACACATGAGCAGTTCTTC. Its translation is CASSLSRGGGTHEQFF.

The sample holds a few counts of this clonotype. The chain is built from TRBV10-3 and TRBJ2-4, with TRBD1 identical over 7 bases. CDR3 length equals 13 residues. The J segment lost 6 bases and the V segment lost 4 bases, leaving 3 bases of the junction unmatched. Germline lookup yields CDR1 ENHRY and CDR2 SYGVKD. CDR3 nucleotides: TGTGCCATCAGTGGACAGGGTGGAAACATTCAGTACTTC. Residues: CAISGQGGNIQYF.

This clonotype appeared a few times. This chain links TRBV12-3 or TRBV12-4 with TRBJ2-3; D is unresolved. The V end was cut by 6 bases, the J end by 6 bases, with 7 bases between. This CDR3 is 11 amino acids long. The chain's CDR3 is CASSRWDTQYF. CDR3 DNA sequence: TGTGCCAGCAGCCGTTGGGATACGCAGTATTTT.

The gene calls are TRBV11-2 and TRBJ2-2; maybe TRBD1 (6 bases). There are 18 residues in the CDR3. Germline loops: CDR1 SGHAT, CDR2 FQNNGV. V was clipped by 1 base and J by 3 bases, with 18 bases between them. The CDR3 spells CASSLGFGPGHYTGELFF. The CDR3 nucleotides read TGTGCCAGCAGCTTAGGTTTCGGACCGGGACACTACACCGGGGAGCTGTTTTTT.